These 16 T cell receptor beta chains were sequenced from one sample in a study of blood T cell repertoires in COVID-19. The table came from immunoSEQ multiplex PCR; TCRdb's copy has only in-frame clones and leaves some out. Among fewer than 400,000 clones listed, roughly 90% were seen once. Sample: PBMCs or T cells enriched from blood (not recorded which). These receptors were obtained from a man aged 60-69 years who had recovered from COVID-19.

The chain is built from TRBV5-1 and TRBJ1-5; D is possibly TRBD1 (6 bases). Germline CDR1 and CDR2: SGHRS and YFSETQ. This CDR3 spans 16 amino acids. The V end lost 5 bases, the J end lost 1 base, and 16 bases lay between the germline ends. CDR3: CASSASPTGSNQPQHF. The CDR3 DNA reads as TGCGCCAGCAGTGCCTCCCCCACAGGGAGCAATCAGCCCCAGCATTTT.

The chain couples TRBV24-1 to TRBJ2-2; TRBD2 is a possible D gene (5 bases). There are 13 residues in the CDR3. Germline lookup yields CDR1 KGHDR and CDR2 SFDVKD. CDR3 nucleotides: TGTGCAACCGGACGGGAGAACACCGGGGAGCTGTTTTTT. The encoded protein is CATGRENTGELFF.

The chain couples TRBV9 to TRBJ1-4; the D gene is possibly TRBD1 (6 bases). The V end was cut by 0 bases, the J end by 8 bases, with 17 bases between. Germline CDR1 is SGDLS and CDR2 is YYNGEE. The CDR3 loop spans 16 amino acids. Here the CDR3 reads CASSVADRRGSEKLFF. The CDR3 nucleotides are TGTGCCAGCAGCGTAGCCGACAGGCGAGGGAGCGAAAAACTGTTTTTT.

The chain joins TRBV5-5 to TRBJ1-1, with D perhaps matching TRBD1 (6 bases). Trimming stripped 0 bases from V and 1 base from J, with 10 bases between. Germline assignment: CDR1 SGHKS and CDR2 YYEKEE (reference sequence). The CDR3 length is 15 residues. The CDR3 loop is CASSLATGRNTEAFF. The CDR3 nucleotides read TGTGCCAGCAGCTTGGCCACAGGGCGGAACACTGAAGCTTTCTTT.

The rearrangement links TRBV18 to TRBJ1-5, with D tentatively TRBD1 (5 bases). CDR1 is KGHSH, CDR2 LQKENI, per germline. This CDR3 is built from 16 residues. V shed 3 bases and J shed 5 bases, with 17 bases lying between them. The CDR3 region has the DNA TGTGCCAGCTCACCGTTGGAGGGACGCGCACATCAGCCCCAGCATTTT. This sequence encodes CASSPLEGRAHQPQHF.

The V call is TRBV6-4, the J call TRBJ1-2; 8 bases are shared with TRBD1. Germline CDR1 reads MRHNA; CDR2 reads SNTAGT. The trim removed 5 bases at V and 4 bases at J, leaving 3 bases unmatched. The CDR3 extends over 13 amino acids. Here the CDR3 reads CASSSGGRYGYTF. The CDR3 nucleotides read TGTGCCAGCAGTTCAGGGGGCCGCTATGGCTACACCTTC.

The chain combines TRBV7-2 with TRBJ1-1; 7 positions match TRBD1. The CDR3 is 16 amino acids. The germline gives CDR1 SGHTA, CDR2 FQGNSA. J was trimmed by 2 bases and V by 6 bases; bases with no gene match: 12. The CDR3 DNA is TGTGCCAGCAGTAAAAGGCGACAGGGAGGAAACACTGAAGCTTTCTTT. Its translation: CASSKRRQGGNTEAFF. The full variable domain, with the rest looked up from reference TRBV7-2 and TRBJ1-1, is GAGVSQSPSNKVTEKGKDVELRCDPISGHTALYWYRQSLGQGLEFLIYFQGNSAPDKSGLPSDRFSAERTGGSVSTLTIQRTQQEDSAVYLCASSKRRQGGNTEAFFGQGTRLTVV.

The chain uses TRBV14 and TRBJ2-1; TRBD2 aligns across 14 bases. The CDR3 runs 19 residues. V lost 1 base and J lost 3; bases outside the gene matches: 8. The germline V gene encodes CDR1 SGHDN and CDR2 FVKESK. DNA of the CDR3: TGTGCCAGCAGCCAAGGCACAGGGACTAGCGGGAGTGGCTACAATGAGCAGTTCTTC. Residues: CASSQGTGTSGSGYNEQFF.

This chain uses TRBV7-3 with TRBJ2-1, with 11 bases lining up with TRBD2. The CDR3 covers 18 residues. The V gene end was trimmed by 1 base and the J gene end by 7 bases; junction bases not matched to a gene: 12. Germline V gene lookup returns CDR1 SGHTA and CDR2 FQGTGA. The CDR3 region has the DNA TGTGCCAGCAGCTTAAACGGCGCTAGCGGGAGGCTAGGGAATGAGCAGTTCTTC. As protein: CASSLNGASGRLGNEQFF.

The chain links TRBV7-6 to TRBJ2-3; 12 nucleotides match TRBD2. J was trimmed by 2 bases and V by 5 bases; bases with no gene match: 8. Germline lookup yields CDR1 SGHVS and CDR2 FNYEAQ. This CDR3 has 17 residues. The CDR3 DNA reads TGTGCCAGCAGCAAGACTAGCGGGAGTTCCCACACAGATACGCAGTATTTT. As protein: CASSKTSGSSHTDTQYF.

The genes are TRBV24-1 and TRBJ2-1; TRBD1 matches 9 bases. V shed 2 bases, J shed 2 bases, and the junction held 6 bases outside the gene matches. CDR3 length: 17 residues. The germline V gene has CDR1 KGHDR and CDR2 SFDVKD. CDR3 amino acids: CATSDSLGTGPYNEQFF. In DNA form, the CDR3 reads TGTGCCACCAGTGATTCCCTCGGGACAGGGCCCTACAATGAGCAGTTCTTC.

In this sample, this clone turned up once. This chain uses TRBV5-1 with TRBJ1-2; possibly TRBD1 for D (6 bases). The germline V gene has CDR1 SGHRS and CDR2 YFSETQ. The V and J ends lost 2 bases and 4 bases respectively, with 12 bases between them. This CDR3 has 14 amino acids. CDR3 amino acids: CASSFGDTTYGYTF. CDR3 nucleotide sequence: TGCGCCAGCAGCTTCGGGGACACGACCTATGGCTACACCTTC. Drawing the rest from reference TRBV5-1 and TRBJ1-2, the complete variable domain is KAGVTQTPRYLIKTRGQQVTLSCSPISGHRSVSWYQQTPGQGLQFLFEYFSETQRNKGNFPGRFSGRQFSNSRSEMNVSTLELGDSALYLCASSFGDTTYGYTFGSGTRLTVV.

The J gene is TRBJ2-2, the V gene TRBV9, with 8 nucleotides matching TRBD1. Trimming took 4 bases from V and 7 from J; bases not matched to a gene: 12. The CDR3 sequence is 16 residues long. In germline, CDR1 is SGDLS, CDR2 YYNGEE. For the CDR3, the DNA is TGTGCCAGCAGCCCCAAACTCCAGGGGGCAGGCGGGGAGCTGTTTTTT. It yields the protein CASSPKLQGAGGELFF.

The chain employs TRBV7-2 and TRBJ1-2; D is possibly TRBD1 (6 bases). This CDR3 contains 14 residues. V was clipped by 1 base and J by 6 bases, with 12 bases between them. Germline CDR1 and CDR2: SGHTA and FQGNSA. The CDR3 DNA reads as TGTGCCAGCAGCTTAGGTGCAGGGGTGAATGGCTACACCTTC. Its translation: CASSLGAGVNGYTF. The whole variable domain, remainder taken from reference TRBV7-2 and TRBJ1-2, is GAGVSQSPSNKVTEKGKDVELRCDPISGHTALYWYRQSLGQGLEFLIYFQGNSAPDKSGLPSDRFSAERTGGSVSTLTIQRTQQEDSAVYLCASSLGAGVNGYTFGSGTRLTVV.

A remark on this clone: The sample carries other DNA sequences with the same CDR3. The rearrangement joins TRBV18 to TRBJ2-1; 10 bases align to TRBD2. The CDR3 is made up of 15 amino acids. Unmatched junction bases numbered 2, after V lost 3 bases and J lost 3 bases. Germline values: CDR1 KGHSH, CDR2 LQKENI. CDR3: CASSPLAGDYNEQFF. DNA of the CDR3: TGTGCCAGCTCACCCCTAGCGGGGGACTACAATGAGCAGTTCTTC. The complete variable domain, with remaining parts taken from reference TRBV18 and TRBJ2-1, reads NAGVMQNPRHLVRRRGQEARLRCSPMKGHSHVYWYRQLPEEGLKFMVYLQKENIIDESGMPKERFSAEFPKEGPSILRIQQVVRGDSAAYFCASSPLAGDYNEQFFGPGTRLTVL.

J is TRBJ1-5 and V is TRBV19, with D unresolved. The V end was cut by 3 bases, the J end by 0 bases, with 12 bases between. The length of the CDR3 is 16 residues. Germline CDR1 is LNHDA and CDR2 is SQIVND (reference sequence). The CDR3 DNA reads as TGTGCCAGTAGTATTCGCCAAGCACCTAGCAATCAGCCCCAGCATTTT. This encodes CASSIRQAPSNQPQHF.